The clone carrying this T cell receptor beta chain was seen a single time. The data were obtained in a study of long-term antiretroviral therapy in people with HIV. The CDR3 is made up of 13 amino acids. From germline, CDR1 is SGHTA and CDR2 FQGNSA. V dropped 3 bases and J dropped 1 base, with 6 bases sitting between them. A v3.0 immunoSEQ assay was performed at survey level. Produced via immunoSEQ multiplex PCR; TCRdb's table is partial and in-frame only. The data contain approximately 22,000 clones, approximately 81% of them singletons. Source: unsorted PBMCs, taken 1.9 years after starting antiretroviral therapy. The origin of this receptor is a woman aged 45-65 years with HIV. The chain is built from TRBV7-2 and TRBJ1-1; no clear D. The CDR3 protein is CASSFRPNTEAFF. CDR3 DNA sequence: TGTGCCAGCAGCTTTAGGCCGAACACTGAAGCTTTCTTT.